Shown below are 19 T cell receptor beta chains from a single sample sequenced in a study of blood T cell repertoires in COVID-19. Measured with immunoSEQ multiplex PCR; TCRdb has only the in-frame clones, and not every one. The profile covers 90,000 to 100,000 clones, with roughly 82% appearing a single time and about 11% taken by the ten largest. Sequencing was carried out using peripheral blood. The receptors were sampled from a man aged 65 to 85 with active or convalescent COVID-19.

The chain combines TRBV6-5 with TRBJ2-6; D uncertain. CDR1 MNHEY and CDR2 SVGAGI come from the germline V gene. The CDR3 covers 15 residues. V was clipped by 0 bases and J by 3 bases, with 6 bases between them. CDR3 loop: CASSYSSGGANVLTF. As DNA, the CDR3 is TGTGCCAGCAGTTACTCATCAGGTGGGGCCAACGTCCTGACTTTC.

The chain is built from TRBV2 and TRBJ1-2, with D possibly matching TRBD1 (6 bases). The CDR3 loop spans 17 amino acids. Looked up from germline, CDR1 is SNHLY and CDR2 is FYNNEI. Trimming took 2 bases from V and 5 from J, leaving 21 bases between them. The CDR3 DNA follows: TGTGCCAGCAGTGAACCGGGGGGGGGCACGGTTGATTATGGCTACACCTTC. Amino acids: CASSEPGGGTVDYGYTF.

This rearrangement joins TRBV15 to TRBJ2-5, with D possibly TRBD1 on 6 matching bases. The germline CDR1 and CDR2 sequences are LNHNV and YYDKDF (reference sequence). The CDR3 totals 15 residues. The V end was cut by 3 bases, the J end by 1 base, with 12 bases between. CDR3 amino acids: CATSRTGQPQETQYF. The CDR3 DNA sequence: TGTGCCACCAGCAGGACAGGACAGCCCCAAGAGACCCAGTACTTC. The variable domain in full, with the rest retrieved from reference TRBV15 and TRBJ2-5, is DAMVIQNPRYQVTQFGKPVTLSCSQTLNHNVMYWYQQKSSQAPKLLFHYYDKDFNNEADTPDNFQSRRPNTSFCFLDIRSPGLGDTAMYLCATSRTGQPQETQYFGPGTRLLVL.

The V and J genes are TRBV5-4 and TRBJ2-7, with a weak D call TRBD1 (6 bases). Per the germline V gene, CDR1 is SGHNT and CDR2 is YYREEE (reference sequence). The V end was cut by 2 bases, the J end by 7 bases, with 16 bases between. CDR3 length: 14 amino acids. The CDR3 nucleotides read TGTGCCAGCAGCTTAACAGGGTGGGGTGGGGAGCAGTACTTC. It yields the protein CASSLTGWGGEQYF.

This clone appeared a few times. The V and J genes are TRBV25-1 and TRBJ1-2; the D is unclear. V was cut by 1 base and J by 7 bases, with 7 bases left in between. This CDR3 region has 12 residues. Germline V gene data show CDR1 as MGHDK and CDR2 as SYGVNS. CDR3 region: CASSESFGGYTF. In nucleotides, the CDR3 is TGTGCCAGCAGTGAATCGTTCGGTGGCTACACCTTC.

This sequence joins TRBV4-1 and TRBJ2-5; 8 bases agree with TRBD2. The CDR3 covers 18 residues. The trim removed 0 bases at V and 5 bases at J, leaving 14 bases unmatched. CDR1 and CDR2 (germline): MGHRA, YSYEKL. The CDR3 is CASSQDHKGGGHGETQYF. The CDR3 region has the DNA TGCGCCAGCAGCCAAGATCACAAAGGCGGGGGGCATGGGGAGACCCAGTACTTC.

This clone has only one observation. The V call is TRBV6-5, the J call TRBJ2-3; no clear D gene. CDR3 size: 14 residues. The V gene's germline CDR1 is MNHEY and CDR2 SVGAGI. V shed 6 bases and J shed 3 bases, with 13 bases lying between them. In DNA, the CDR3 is TGTGCCAGCAGCCGAACTCATAGAACAGATACGCAGTATTTT. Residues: CASSRTHRTDTQYF.

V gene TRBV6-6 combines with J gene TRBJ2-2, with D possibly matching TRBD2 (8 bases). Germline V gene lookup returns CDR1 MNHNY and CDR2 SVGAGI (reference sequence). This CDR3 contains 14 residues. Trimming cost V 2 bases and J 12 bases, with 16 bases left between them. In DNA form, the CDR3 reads TGTGCCAGCAGTTACCCCGGGAGGGGGCTGCAGCTGTTTTTT. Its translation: CASSYPGRGLQLFF.

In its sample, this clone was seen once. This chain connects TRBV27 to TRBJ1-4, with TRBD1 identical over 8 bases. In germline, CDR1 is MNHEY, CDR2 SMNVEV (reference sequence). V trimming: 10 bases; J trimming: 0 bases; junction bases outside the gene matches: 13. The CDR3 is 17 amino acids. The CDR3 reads CAKIFGQGKSTNEKLFF. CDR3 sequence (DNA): TGTGCCAAGATTTTCGGACAGGGAAAATCAACTAATGAAAAACTGTTTTTT.

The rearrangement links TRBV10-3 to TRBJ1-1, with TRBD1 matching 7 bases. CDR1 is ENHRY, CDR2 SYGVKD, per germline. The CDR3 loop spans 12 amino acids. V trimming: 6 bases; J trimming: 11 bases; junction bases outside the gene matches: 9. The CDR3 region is CAISPTSGGAFF. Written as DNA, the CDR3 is TGTGCCATCAGCCCGACATCAGGGGGGGCTTTCTTT.

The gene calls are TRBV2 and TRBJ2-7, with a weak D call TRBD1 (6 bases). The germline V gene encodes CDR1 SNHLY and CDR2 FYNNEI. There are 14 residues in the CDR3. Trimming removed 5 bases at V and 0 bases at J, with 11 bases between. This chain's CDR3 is CASSLDSVSYEQYF. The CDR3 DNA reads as TGTGCCAGCAGTCTGGACAGCGTCTCCTACGAGCAGTACTTC.

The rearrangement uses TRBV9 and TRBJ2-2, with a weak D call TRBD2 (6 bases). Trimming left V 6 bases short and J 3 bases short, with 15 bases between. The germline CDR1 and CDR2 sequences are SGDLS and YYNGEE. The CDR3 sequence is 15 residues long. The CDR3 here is CASTPGGAHTGELFF. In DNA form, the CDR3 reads TGTGCCAGCACCCCCGGCGGGGCCCACACCGGGGAGCTGTTTTTT.

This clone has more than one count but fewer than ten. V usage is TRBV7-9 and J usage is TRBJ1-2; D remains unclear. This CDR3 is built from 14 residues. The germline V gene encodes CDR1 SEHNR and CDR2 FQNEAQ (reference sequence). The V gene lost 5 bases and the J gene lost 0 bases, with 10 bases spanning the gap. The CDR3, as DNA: TGTGCCAGCAGCGGGCAGAACACTAACTATGGCTACACCTTC. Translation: CASSGQNTNYGYTF.

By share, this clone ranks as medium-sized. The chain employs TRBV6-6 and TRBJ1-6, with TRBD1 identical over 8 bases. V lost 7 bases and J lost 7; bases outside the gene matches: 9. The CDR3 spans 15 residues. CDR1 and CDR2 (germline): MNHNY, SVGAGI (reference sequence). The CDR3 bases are TGTGCCAGCAACAAAGGACAGGGCCTCAATTCACCCCTCCACTTT. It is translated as CASNKGQGLNSPLHF.

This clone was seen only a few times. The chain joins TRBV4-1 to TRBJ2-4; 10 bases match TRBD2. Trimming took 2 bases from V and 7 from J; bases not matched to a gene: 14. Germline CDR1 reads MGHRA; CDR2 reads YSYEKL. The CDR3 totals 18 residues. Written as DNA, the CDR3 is TGCGCCAGCAGCCAATACCAGGGGCTGACTAGCGGGCACAACATTCAGTACTTC. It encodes CASSQYQGLTSGHNIQYF.

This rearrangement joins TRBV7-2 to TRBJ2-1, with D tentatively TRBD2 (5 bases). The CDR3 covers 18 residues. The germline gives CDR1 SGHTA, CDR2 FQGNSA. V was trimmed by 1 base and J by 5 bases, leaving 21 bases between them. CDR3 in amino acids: CASSLVPLITSVDNEQFF. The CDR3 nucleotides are TGTGCCAGCAGCTTAGTCCCCTTGATTACTAGTGTTGACAATGAGCAGTTCTTC.

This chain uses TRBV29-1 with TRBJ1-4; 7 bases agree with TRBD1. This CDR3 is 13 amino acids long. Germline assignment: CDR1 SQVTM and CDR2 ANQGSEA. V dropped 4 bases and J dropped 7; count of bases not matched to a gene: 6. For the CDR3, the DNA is TGCAGCGTTGGGGCAGGGGGAGGTGAAAAACTGTTTTTT. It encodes CSVGAGGGEKLFF. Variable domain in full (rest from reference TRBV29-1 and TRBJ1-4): SAVISQKPSRDICQRGTSLTIQCQVDSQVTMMFWYRQQPGQSLTLIATANQGSEATYESGFVIDKFPISRPNLTFSTLTVSNMSPEDSSIYLCSVGAGGGEKLFFGSGTQLSVL.

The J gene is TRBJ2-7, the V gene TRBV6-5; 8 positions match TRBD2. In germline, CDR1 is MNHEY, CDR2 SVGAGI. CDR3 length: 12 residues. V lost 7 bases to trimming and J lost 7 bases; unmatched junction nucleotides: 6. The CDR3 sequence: CASTSSGGEQYF. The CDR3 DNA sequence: TGTGCCAGCACCTCATCGGGGGGGGAGCAGTACTTC.

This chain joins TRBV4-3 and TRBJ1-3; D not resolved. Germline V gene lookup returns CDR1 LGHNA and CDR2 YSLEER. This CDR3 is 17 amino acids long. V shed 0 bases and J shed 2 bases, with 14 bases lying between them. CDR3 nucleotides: TGCGCCAGCAGCCAAGATTGGAGGCCTCGGGCTGGAAACACCATATATTTT. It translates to CASSQDWRPRAGNTIYF.